This T cell receptor beta chain was recorded in a study of blood T cell repertoires in COVID-19. Study overall: Donors in the United States, Italy and Spain gave samples during acute or convalescent COVID-19. From T cells, B-cell-depleted T cells, or PBMCs came the material, which was cDNA or gDNA.

Authors' methods: Using reference gene primer amplification, nucleated cell counts were estimated. Data came from immunoSEQ multiplex PCR; TCRdb stores just in-frame clones and leaves some out. V, J and clone size are those of that table, while D and trimming were read from the DNA. Among some 390,000 clones listed, around 87% were seen once. This CDR3 has 14 amino acids. Per germline, CDR1 SGHDT and CDR2 YYEEEE. V was clipped by 4 bases and J by 1 base; unmatched bases: 3. The receptor was derived from a human donor in a cohort sampled during active COVID-19. The sample was peripheral blood. The rearrangement uses TRBV5-6 and TRBJ2-5; the match to TRBD2 covers 8 bases. CDR3 amino acids: CASSRAGAQETQYF. The CDR3 coding sequence is TGTGCCAGCAGCAGAGCGGGGGCCCAAGAGACCCAGTACTTC.